Each of the 27 T cell receptor beta chains below was sequenced from the same sample in a study of identical twins (dated by TCRdb to the mid-2010s). Library prep was done by 5' RACE. Sequencing was performed on an Illumina HiSeq 2000. In TCRdb, the public reads were trimmed at Q25 with fastp and aligned with MiXCR, with productive beta chains retained. Each CDR3 protein appears once, grouped with its most common genes and DNA. The sample table holds 300,000 to 350,000 distinct CDR3 sequences, of which over 9% were seen once. The ten largest clones represent just over 7% of the sample. The same data also contributed to another study, on yellow fever vaccine responses in identical twins.

Sequencing input: CD8+ T cells sorted from blood. All receptors come from a woman under 30 in good health.

The chain carries TRBV7-6 and TRBJ2-2; the D is unclear. V dropped 3 bases and J dropped 4 bases, with 15 bases sitting between them. In germline, CDR1 is SGHVS, CDR2 FNYEAQ. There are 16 residues in the CDR3. The DNA for the CDR3 is TGTGCCAGCAGCTTCTCGGTATCCTTGGGCACCGGGGAGCTGTTTTTT. This gives the protein CASSFSVSLGTGELFF.

Here the CDR3 DNA reads TGTGCCAGCAGCAAAACTAGCGGGAGTTACGAGCAGTACTTC. This sequence encodes CASSKTSGSYEQYF. The V gene is TRBV9, the J gene TRBJ2-7, with TRBD2 matching over 11 bases. The V gene end was trimmed by 4 bases and the J gene end by 4 bases; junction bases not matched to a gene: 4. The CDR3 runs to 14 residues. Germline V lookup: CDR1 SGDLS, CDR2 YYNGEE.

This clonotype was detected only a few times. The gene calls are TRBV4-1 and TRBJ2-1; 10 bases align to TRBD2. Germline CDR1 reads MGHRA; CDR2 reads YSYEKL. The CDR3 spans 19 residues. The junction had 14 bases not matched to a gene; V was cut back by 2 bases and J by 4 bases. DNA for the CDR3: TGCGCCAGCAGCCAACCCGGGACTAGCGAGAGGGGCCTATACAATGAGCAGTTCTTC. Its protein product is CASSQPGTSERGLYNEQFF.

This clonotype was seen more than once but under ten times. V is TRBV9 and J is TRBJ2-5; D tentatively fits TRBD1 or TRBD2 (6 bases each). Germline loops: CDR1 SGDLS, CDR2 YYNGEE. Trimming pared 3 bases from V and 3 bases from J, leaving 15 bases between. The CDR3 consists of 15 residues. The CDR3 nucleotides read TGTGCCAGCAGCGGCGTGGAGGGGGGAAAAGAGACCCAGTACTTC. It is translated as CASSGVEGGKETQYF.

This clonotype was counted only a few times. The chain couples TRBV11-2 to TRBJ1-6; D is perhaps TRBD1 (6 bases). The germline V and J ends were trimmed by 3 bases and 6 bases, with 9 bases remaining between them. CDR3 length: 14 residues. The V gene's germline CDR1 is SGHAT and CDR2 FQNNGV. In nucleotides, the CDR3 is TGTGCCAGCAGCTTTGGACAGATTAATTCACCCCTCCACTTT. It encodes CASSFGQINSPLHF.

The chain couples TRBV6-1 to TRBJ2-7; D call uncertain. This CDR3 has 13 amino acids. Germline CDR1 is MNHNS and CDR2 is SASEGT. V was shortened by 3 bases and J by 0 bases, with 6 bases between the two germline ends. The CDR3 bases are TGTGCCAGCAGTGATTTCACCTCCTACGAGCAGTACTTC. It is translated as CASSDFTSYEQYF.

The chain is built from TRBV6-2 or TRBV6-3 and TRBJ2-7; 12 nucleotides line up with TRBD2. The germline gives CDR1 MNHEY, CDR2 SVGEGT. J was trimmed by 0 bases and V by 7 bases; bases with no gene match: 13. The CDR3 contains 18 residues. CDR3 amino acids: CASTSGLAGPMISYEQYF. CDR3 in DNA: TGTGCCAGCACTTCGGGACTAGCGGGCCCTATGATCTCCTACGAGCAGTACTTC.

The CDR3 is CATSDRGKAFF. The CDR3 region has the DNA TGTGCCACCTCAGACAGGGGTAAAGCTTTCTTT. V gene TRBV2 combines with J gene TRBJ1-1; 8 nucleotides line up with TRBD1. Germline CDR1 and CDR2: SNHLY and FYNNEI. V was clipped by 10 bases and J by 9 bases; unmatched bases: 7. This CDR3 region has 11 residues.

This clonotype was seen only a few times. The chain has TRBV20-1 and TRBJ2-1; TRBD2 matches at 8 bases. This CDR3 region has 14 residues. Germline trimming cut 6 bases from V and 10 bases from J; bases unmatched to any gene: 14. Germline V gene data show CDR1 as DFQATT and CDR2 as SNEGSKA (reference sequence). The CDR3 is CSAAPRVAGNEQFF. Here the CDR3 DNA reads TGCAGTGCCGCCCCCAGGGTAGCGGGGAACGAGCAGTTCTTC.

The V and J genes are TRBV4-2 and TRBJ2-1, with TRBD2 matching 7 bases. The length of the CDR3 is 16 residues. V was clipped by 1 base and J by 4 bases; unmatched bases: 7. CDR1 is LGHNA and CDR2 is YNFKEQ in the germline V gene. The CDR3: CASSQVSSREYNEQFF. DNA for the CDR3: TGTGCCAGCAGCCAAGTCTCGTCGCGGGAGTACAATGAGCAGTTCTTC.

The chain links TRBV5-6 to TRBJ2-1; D is uncertain. Germline V gene data show CDR1 as SGHDT and CDR2 as YYEEEE. V was clipped by 0 bases and J by 7 bases, with 5 bases between them. This CDR3 has 12 residues. In DNA form, the CDR3 reads TGTGCCAGCAGCTTGGCTTGGAATGAGCAGTTCTTC. Encoded protein: CASSLAWNEQFF.

This clonotype has a handful of counts. The chain couples TRBV4-1 to TRBJ2-3; 9 positions agree with TRBD2. The trim removed 4 bases at V and 2 bases at J, leaving 13 bases unmatched. Germline CDR1 MGHRA, CDR2 YSYEKL. This CDR3 is built from 18 residues. CDR3 residues: CASSRREAGTSTTDTQYF. The CDR3 nucleotides read TGCGCCAGCAGCCGCAGAGAGGCCGGGACTAGCACCACAGATACGCAGTATTTT.

This clonotype was detected many times. The rearrangement uses TRBV12-3 or TRBV12-4 and TRBJ1-1; D not certain. The CDR3 spans 14 residues. V lost 3 bases to trimming and J lost 3 bases, with 11 bases between them. The CDR3 coding sequence is TGTGCCAGCAGTTTCCCCCTTCTATACACTGAAGCTTTCTTT. Protein product: CASSFPLLYTEAFF.

The CDR3 bases are TGCAGTGCTAGGTTGGGGTACCAAGAGACCCAGTACTTC. Protein product: CSARLGYQETQYF. The rearrangement joins TRBV20-1 to TRBJ2-5; no clear D. Germline-derived CDR1 and CDR2 are DFQATT and SNEGSKA (reference sequence). Trimming shortened V by 3 bases and J by 0 bases, and 8 bases separated the two germline ends. CDR3 length: 13 amino acids.

For the CDR3, the DNA is TGTGCCAGCAGGGCCCCGGAGGTCGTAGATACGCAGTATTTT. As protein: CASRAPEVVDTQYF. The rearrangement joins TRBV12-3 or TRBV12-4 to TRBJ2-3, with a possible D match to TRBD2 (5 bases). This CDR3 is 14 amino acids long. Trimming stripped 6 bases from V and 5 bases from J, with 15 bases between.

This clonotype showed up many times. J is TRBJ1-2 and V is TRBV11-2; the D gene is possibly TRBD1 (6 bases). The CDR3 consists of 13 residues. V was trimmed by 3 bases and J by 7 bases, leaving 12 bases between them. In germline, CDR1 is SGHAT, CDR2 FQNNGV. DNA for the CDR3: TGTGCCAGCAGCTTCAGCAGGGGCACTGGCTACACCTTC. This sequence encodes CASSFSRGTGYTF.

The chain has TRBV15 and TRBJ2-5; D is perhaps TRBD1 or TRBD2 (5 bases each). The CDR3 is 16 amino acids. CDR1 is LNHNV, CDR2 YYDKDF, per germline (reference sequence). V shed 0 bases and J shed 5 bases, with 16 bases lying between them. The CDR3 is CATSRDGGPGAETQYF. The DNA of the CDR3 is TGTGCCACCAGCAGAGATGGGGGACCCGGGGCGGAGACCCAGTACTTC.

This clonotype occurred a few times. One end of the junction is discordant with germline, which a read error may explain. The genes are TRBV27 and TRBJ1-6; D is undetermined. Germline V CDR1 and CDR2: MNHEY, SMNVEV (reference sequence). The CDR3 sequence is 15 residues long. CDR3 coding DNA: TGTGCCAGCAGTCAAAGGCGATCCTCTAATTCACCCCTCCACTTT. Translated: CASSQRRSSNSPLHF.

V and J are TRBV6-2 or TRBV6-3 and TRBJ1-4; the D is unclear. Per the germline V gene, CDR1 is MNHEY and CDR2 is SVGEGT. The CDR3 loop spans 13 amino acids. Trimming removed 6 bases at V and 2 bases at J, with 7 bases between. CDR3 DNA sequence: TGTGCCAGCAGAGACATCACTAATGAAAAACTGTTTTTT. The encoded protein is CASRDITNEKLFF.

The chain carries TRBV5-5 and TRBJ1-1; D is uncertain. CDR3 length: 14 residues. V lost 0 bases to trimming and J lost 3 bases, with 9 bases between them. Germline assignment: CDR1 SGHKS and CDR2 YYEKEE (reference sequence). CDR3 sequence reads: CASSLVDFYTEAFF. The CDR3 nucleotides read TGTGCCAGCAGCTTGGTGGATTTTTACACTGAAGCTTTCTTT.

The chain carries TRBV10-3 and TRBJ2-3, with D unresolved. This CDR3 is 15 amino acids long. Per germline, CDR1 ENHRY and CDR2 SYGVKD. Trimming took off 3 bases at V and 0 bases at J, with 10 bases between the two ends. The CDR3 region has the DNA TGTGCCATCAGTGACCCCCCGGGTAGCACAGATACGCAGTATTTT. It encodes CAISDPPGSTDTQYF.

This clonotype has just a few counts. V and J are TRBV11-2 and TRBJ2-7; 11 bases are shared with TRBD2. Germline V gene lookup returns CDR1 SGHAT and CDR2 FQNNGV. The CDR3 contains 16 residues. The V and J ends lost 1 base and 4 bases, in that order; junction bases with no gene match: 6. The CDR3 is CASSLGRASGGYEQYV. Written as DNA, the CDR3 is TGTGCCAGCAGCTTAGGTCGGGCTAGCGGGGGGTACGAGCAGTACGTC.

In its sample, this clonotype was seen a few times. The chain joins TRBV3-1 to TRBJ2-7, with TRBD1 matching over 9 bases. The CDR3 has 15 amino acids. With V trimmed by 4 bases and J by 2 bases, 6 bases remained unmatched. Germline V gene sequence: CDR1 LGHDT, CDR2 YNNKEL (reference sequence). Here the CDR3 DNA reads TGTGCCAGCAGCCTCCCGGGACAGGGAACCTACGAGCAGTACTTC. Translated, it gives CASSLPGQGTYEQYF.

This clonotype was counted a few times. J is TRBJ2-7 and V is TRBV4-1; 8 bases are shared with TRBD1. The CDR3 loop spans 11 amino acids. V was pared by 1 base and J by 12 bases, with 2 bases of the junction left unmatched. Germline-derived CDR1 and CDR2 are MGHRA and YSYEKL. The CDR3 nucleotides read TGCGCCAGCAGCCAAGGGGACAGGTCGTACTTC. Translated: CASSQGDRSYF.

This clonotype was counted a few times. The V and J genes are TRBV20-1 and TRBJ2-1; TRBD2 matches 11 bases. Germline assignment: CDR1 DFQATT and CDR2 SNEGSKA (reference sequence). The CDR3 runs to 16 residues. V gave up 3 bases and J gave up 7 bases; unmatched junction bases: 11. The CDR3: CSASNLAGGGENEQFF. CDR3 in DNA: TGCAGTGCTAGCAACTTAGCGGGAGGGGGGGAGAATGAGCAGTTCTTC.

This chain links TRBV3-1 with TRBJ2-7; no clear D. The germline V gene encodes CDR1 LGHDT and CDR2 YNNKEL (reference sequence). Deletions cut 0 bases from V and 0 bases from J, with 6 bases between. The length of the CDR3 is 14 residues. The CDR3 region has the DNA TGTGCCAGCAGCCAAGAACTGGTCTCCTACGAGCAGTACTTC. Amino acid sequence: CASSQELVSYEQYF.

This clonotype appeared a few times. CDR3 sequence (DNA): TGTGCCAGCAGCAAAGCAGAGCGGGAGGGGTTAAGCACAGATACGCAGTATTTT. Its protein product is CASSKAEREGLSTDTQYF. The chain has TRBV21-1 and TRBJ2-3; TRBD2 was called by the table and not checked on the DNA. TRBV21-1 is recorded as a pseudogene. The CDR3 covers 18 residues.